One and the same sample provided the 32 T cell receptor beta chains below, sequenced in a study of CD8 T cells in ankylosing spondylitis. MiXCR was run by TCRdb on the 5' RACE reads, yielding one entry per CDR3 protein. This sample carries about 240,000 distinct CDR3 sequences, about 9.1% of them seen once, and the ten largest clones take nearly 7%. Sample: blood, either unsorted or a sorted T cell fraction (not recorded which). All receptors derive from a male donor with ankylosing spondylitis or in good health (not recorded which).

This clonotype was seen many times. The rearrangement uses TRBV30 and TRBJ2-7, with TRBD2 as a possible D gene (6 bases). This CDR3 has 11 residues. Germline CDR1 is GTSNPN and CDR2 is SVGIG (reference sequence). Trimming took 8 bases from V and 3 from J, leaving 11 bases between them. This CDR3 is CALGLNYEQYF. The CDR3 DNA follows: TGTGCCCTCGGACTAAACTACGAGCAGTACTTC.

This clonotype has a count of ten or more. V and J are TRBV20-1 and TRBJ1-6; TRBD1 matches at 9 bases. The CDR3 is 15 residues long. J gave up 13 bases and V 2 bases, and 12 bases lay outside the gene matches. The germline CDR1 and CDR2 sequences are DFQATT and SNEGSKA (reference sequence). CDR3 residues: CSARTPGQGLGPLHF. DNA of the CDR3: TGCAGTGCTAGAACCCCGGGACAGGGCCTCGGGCCCCTCCACTTT.

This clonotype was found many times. The CDR3 region is CASSLEGGGTEAFF. The CDR3 DNA sequence: TGCGCCAGCAGCTTGGAAGGCGGGGGCACTGAAGCTTTCTTT. The chain uses TRBV5-1 and TRBJ1-1; D possibly corresponds to TRBD1 (5 bases). CDR1 is SGHRS and CDR2 is YFSETQ in the germline V gene. The length of the CDR3 is 14 residues. Trimming stripped 0 bases from V and 4 bases from J, with 10 bases between.

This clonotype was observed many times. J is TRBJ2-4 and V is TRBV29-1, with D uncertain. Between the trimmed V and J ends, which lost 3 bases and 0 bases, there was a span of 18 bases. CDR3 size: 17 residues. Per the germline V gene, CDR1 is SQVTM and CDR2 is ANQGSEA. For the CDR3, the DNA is TGCAGCGTTGAGGATCTAAGAGCCGATCTAGCCAAAAACATTCAGTACTTC. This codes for CSVEDLRADLAKNIQYF. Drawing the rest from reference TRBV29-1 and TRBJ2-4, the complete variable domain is SAVISQKPSRDICQRGTSLTIQCQVDSQVTMMFWYRQQPGQSLTLIATANQGSEATYESGFVIDKFPISRPNLTFSTLTVSNMSPEDSSIYLCSVEDLRADLAKNIQYFGAGTRLSVL.

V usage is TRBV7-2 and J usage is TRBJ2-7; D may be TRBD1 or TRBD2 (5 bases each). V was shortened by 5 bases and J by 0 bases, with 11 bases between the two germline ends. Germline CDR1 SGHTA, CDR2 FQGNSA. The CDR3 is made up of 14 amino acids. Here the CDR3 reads CASSRDRGSYEQYF. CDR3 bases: TGTGCCAGCAGCCGGGACCGCGGCTCCTACGAGCAGTACTTC. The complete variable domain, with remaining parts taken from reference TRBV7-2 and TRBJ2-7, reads GAGVSQSPSNKVTEKGKDVELRCDPISGHTALYWYRQSLGQGLEFLIYFQGNSAPDKSGLPSDRFSAERTGGSVSTLTIQRTQQEDSAVYLCASSRDRGSYEQYFGPGTRLTVT.

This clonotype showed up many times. CDR3 DNA: TGTGCCAGCAGCTTAAATCCGGCAGGGGCTGGAAACACCATATATTTT. Encoded protein: CASSLNPAGAGNTIYF. The rearrangement links TRBV7-2 to TRBJ1-3; a weak D match, TRBD1 (6 bases). This CDR3 region has 16 residues. The V end was cut by 2 bases, the J end by 2 bases, with 13 bases between. Germline V gene data show CDR1 as SGHTA and CDR2 as FQGNSA.

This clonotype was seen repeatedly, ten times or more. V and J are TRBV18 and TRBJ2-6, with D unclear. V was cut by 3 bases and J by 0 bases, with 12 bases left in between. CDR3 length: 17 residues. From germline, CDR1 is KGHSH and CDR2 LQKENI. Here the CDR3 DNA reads TGTGCCAGCTCACCCCTACCCAGGCGCTCTGGGGCCAACGTCCTGACTTTC. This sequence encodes CASSPLPRRSGANVLTF.

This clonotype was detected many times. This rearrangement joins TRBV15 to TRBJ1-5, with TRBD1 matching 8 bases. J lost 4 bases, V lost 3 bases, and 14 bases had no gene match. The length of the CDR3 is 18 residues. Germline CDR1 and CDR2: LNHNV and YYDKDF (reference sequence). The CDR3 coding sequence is TGTGCCACCAGCAGCCTTGGGCAGGGGGCGACCACAAATCAGCCCCAGCATTTT. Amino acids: CATSSLGQGATTNQPQHF.

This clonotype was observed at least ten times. CDR3 in DNA: TGTGCCAGCAGTGCACTAGCGGGGGGGCGCCACGAGCAGTACTTC. Its translation: CASSALAGGRHEQYF. The chain joins TRBV6-1 to TRBJ2-7; 13 bases agree with TRBD2. The germline gives CDR1 MNHNS, CDR2 SASEGT. Trimming took 4 bases from V and 5 from J; bases not matched to a gene: 5. This CDR3 has 15 amino acids.

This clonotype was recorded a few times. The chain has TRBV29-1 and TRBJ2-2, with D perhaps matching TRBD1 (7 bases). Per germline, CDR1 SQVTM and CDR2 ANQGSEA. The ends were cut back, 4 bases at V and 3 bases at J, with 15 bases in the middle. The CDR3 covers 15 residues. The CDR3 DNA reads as TGCAGCGTTGGGGGGGTGGGACAGCACACCGGGGAGCTGTTTTTT. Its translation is CSVGGVGQHTGELFF.

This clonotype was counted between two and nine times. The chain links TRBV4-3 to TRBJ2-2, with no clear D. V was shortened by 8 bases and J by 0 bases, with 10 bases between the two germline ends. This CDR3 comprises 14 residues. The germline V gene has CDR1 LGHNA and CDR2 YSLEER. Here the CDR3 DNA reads TGCGCCAGCCGAACGGCAACGAACACCGGGGAGCTGTTTTTT. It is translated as CASRTATNTGELFF.

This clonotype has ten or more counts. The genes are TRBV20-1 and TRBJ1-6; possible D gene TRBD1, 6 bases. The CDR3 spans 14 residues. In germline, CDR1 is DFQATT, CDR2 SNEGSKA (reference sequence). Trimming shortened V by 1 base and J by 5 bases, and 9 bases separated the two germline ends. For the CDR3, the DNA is TGCAGTGCTAGAGTGGGGGCCGATAATTCACCCCTCCACTTT. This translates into CSARVGADNSPLHF.

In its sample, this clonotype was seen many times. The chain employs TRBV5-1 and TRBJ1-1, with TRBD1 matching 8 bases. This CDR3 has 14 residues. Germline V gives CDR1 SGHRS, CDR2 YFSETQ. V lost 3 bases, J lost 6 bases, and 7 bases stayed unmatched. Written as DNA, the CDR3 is TGCGCCAGCAGCTCCGGGACAGGAGTTGCTGAAGCTTTCTTT. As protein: CASSSGTGVAEAFF.

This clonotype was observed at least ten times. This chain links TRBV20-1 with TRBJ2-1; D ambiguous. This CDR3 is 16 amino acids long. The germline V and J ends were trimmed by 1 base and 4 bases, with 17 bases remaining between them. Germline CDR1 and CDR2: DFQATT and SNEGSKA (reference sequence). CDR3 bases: TGCAGTGCTAGAGGTGGCGTGGGCAGTCTATACAATGAGCAGTTCTTC. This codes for CSARGGVGSLYNEQFF.

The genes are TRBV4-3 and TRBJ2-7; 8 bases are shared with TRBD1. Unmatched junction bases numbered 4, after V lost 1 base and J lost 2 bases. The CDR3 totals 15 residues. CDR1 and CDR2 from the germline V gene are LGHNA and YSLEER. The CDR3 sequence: CASSQVPGGPYEQYF. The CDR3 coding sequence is TGCGCCAGCAGCCAAGTTCCAGGGGGCCCCTACGAGCAGTACTTC.

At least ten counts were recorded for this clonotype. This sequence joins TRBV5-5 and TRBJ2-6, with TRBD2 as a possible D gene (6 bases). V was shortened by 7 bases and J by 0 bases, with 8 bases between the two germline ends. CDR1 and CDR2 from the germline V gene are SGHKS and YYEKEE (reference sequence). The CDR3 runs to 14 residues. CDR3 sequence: CASRETSGANVLTF. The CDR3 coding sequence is TGTGCCAGCCGGGAGACCTCTGGGGCCAACGTCCTGACTTTC.

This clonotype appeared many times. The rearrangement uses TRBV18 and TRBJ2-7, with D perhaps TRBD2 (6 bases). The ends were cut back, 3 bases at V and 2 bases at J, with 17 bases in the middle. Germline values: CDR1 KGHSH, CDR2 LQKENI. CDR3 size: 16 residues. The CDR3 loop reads CASSPGLGGVAYEQYF. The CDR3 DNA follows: TGTGCCAGCTCACCTGGACTGGGCGGGGTCGCCTACGAGCAGTACTTC.

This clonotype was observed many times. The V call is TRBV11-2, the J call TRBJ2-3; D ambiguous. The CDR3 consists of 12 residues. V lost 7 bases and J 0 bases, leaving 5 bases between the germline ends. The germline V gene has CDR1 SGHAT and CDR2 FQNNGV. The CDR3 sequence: CASTPSTDTQYF. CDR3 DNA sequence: TGTGCCAGCACGCCTAGCACAGATACGCAGTATTTT.

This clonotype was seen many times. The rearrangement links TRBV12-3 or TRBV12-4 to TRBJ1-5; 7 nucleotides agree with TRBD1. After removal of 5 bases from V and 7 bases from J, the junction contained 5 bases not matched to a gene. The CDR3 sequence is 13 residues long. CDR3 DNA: TGTGCCAGCAGTCCACAGGGGCTCCAGCCCCAGCATTTT. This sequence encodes CASSPQGLQPQHF.

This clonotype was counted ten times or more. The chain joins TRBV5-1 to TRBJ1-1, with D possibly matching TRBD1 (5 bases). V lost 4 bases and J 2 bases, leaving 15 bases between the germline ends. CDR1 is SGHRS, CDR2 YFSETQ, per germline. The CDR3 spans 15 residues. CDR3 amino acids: CASSATDSTNTEAFF. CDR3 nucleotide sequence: TGCGCCAGCAGCGCAACTGACAGTACCAACACTGAAGCTTTCTTT.

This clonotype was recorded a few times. The CDR3 DNA reads as TGCGCCAGCAGCTTGCTACAGGGGGCGCGAGAGCAGTACTTC. This sequence encodes CASSLLQGAREQYF. The chain joins TRBV5-1 to TRBJ2-7; 9 nucleotides line up with TRBD1. CDR1 and CDR2 from the germline V gene are SGHRS and YFSETQ. The V gene end was trimmed by 1 base and the J gene end by 7 bases; junction bases not matched to a gene: 6. CDR3 length: 14 amino acids.

CDR3 in DNA: TGTGCCAGCAGCCGCACCCTTTACCGGGACAGGGTTAGTCAGCCCCAGCATTTT. Its protein product is CASSRTLYRDRVSQPQHF. The chain recombines TRBV27 with TRBJ1-5; TRBD1 matches at 9 bases. The germline CDR1 and CDR2 sequences are MNHEY and SMNVEV (reference sequence). The V and J ends lost 6 bases and 6 bases, in that order; junction bases with no gene match: 18. This CDR3 comprises 18 residues.

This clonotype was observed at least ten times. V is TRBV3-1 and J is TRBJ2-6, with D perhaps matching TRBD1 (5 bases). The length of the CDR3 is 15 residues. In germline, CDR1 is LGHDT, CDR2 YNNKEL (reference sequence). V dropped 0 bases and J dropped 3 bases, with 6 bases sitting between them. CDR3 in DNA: TGTGCCAGCAGCCAAGACAGGGTTGGGGCCAACGTCCTGACTTTC. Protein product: CASSQDRVGANVLTF.

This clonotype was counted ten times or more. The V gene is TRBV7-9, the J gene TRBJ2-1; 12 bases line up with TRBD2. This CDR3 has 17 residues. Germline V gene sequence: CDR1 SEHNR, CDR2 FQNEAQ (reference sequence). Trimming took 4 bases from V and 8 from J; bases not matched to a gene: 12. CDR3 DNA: TGTGCCAGCAGCTCAAACAGACTAGCGGGAGCTTGGGATGAGCAGTTCTTC. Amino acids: CASSSNRLAGAWDEQFF.

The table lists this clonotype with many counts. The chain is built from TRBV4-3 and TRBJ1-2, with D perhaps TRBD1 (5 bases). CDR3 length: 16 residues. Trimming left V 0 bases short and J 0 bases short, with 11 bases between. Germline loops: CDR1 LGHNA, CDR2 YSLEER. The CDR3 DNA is TGCGCCAGCAGCCAAGACAGGGCCCTAGCTAACTATGGCTACACCTTC. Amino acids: CASSQDRALANYGYTF.

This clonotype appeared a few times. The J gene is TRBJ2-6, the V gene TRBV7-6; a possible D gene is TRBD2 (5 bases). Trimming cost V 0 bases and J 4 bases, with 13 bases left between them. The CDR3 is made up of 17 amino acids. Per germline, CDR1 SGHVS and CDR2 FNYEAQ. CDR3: CASSLAGAGTGANVLTF. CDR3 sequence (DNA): TGTGCCAGCAGCTTAGCGGGAGCTGGAACCGGGGCCAACGTCCTGACTTTC.

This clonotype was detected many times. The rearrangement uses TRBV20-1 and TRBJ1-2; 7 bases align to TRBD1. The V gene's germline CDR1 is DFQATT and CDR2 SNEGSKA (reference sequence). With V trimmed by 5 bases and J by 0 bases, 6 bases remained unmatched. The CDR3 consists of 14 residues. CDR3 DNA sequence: TGCAGTGCTTGGGACAGAGTCGCTAACTATGGCTACACCTTC. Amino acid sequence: CSAWDRVANYGYTF.

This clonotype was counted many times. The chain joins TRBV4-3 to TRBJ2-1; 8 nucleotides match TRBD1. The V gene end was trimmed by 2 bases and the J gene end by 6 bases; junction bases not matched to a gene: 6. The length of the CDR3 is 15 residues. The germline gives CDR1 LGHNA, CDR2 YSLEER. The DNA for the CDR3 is TGCGCCAGCAGCCAATTGGACAGGGAGTTCAATGAGCAGTTCTTC. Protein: CASSQLDREFNEQFF.

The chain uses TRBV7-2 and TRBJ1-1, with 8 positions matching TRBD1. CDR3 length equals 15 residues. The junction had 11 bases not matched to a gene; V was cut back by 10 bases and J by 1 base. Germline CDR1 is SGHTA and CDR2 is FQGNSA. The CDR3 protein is CATTGTGNQNTEAFF. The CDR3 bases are TGTGCCACGACCGGGACAGGAAATCAGAACACTGAAGCTTTCTTT.

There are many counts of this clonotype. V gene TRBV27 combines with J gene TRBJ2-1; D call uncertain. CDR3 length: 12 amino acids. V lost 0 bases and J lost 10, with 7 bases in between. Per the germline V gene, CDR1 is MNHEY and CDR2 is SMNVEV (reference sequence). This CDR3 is CASSLSKVEQFF. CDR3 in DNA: TGTGCCAGCAGTTTATCTAAGGTAGAGCAGTTCTTC.

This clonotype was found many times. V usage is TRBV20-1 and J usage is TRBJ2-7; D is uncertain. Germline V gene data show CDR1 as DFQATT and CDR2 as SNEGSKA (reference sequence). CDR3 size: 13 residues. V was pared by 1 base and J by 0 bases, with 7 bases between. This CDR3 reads CSARVGSSYEQYF. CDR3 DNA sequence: TGCAGTGCTAGAGTCGGATCCTCCTACGAGCAGTACTTC.

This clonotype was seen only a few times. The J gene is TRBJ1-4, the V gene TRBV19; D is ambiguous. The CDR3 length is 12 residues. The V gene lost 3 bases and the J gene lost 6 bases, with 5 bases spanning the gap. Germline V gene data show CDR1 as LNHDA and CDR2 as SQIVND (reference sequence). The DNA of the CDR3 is TGTGCCAGTAGTATCCAGGATGAAAAACTGTTTTTT. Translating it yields CASSIQDEKLFF.